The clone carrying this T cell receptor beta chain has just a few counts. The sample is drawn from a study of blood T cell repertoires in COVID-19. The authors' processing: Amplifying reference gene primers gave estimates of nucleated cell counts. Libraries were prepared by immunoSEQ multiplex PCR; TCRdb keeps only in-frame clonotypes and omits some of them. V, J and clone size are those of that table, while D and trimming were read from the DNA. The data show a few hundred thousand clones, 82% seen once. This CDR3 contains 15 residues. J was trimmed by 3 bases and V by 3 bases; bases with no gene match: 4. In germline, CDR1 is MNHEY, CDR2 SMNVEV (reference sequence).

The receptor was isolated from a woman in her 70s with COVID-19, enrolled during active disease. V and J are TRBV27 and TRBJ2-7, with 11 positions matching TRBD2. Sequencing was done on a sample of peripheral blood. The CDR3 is CASSFRTSGFYEQYF. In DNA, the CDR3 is TGTGCCAGCAGTTTCCGGACTAGCGGGTTCTACGAGCAGTACTTC.